This TCR beta chain was profiled in a study of T cells after yellow fever vaccination. A 5'RACE template-switching step, the method used to make TCR cDNA, added a universal primer site and UMIs. From the 5' RACE reads, TCRdb called clonotypes with MiXCR, one entry per CDR3 protein. The sample yields about 340,000 distinct CDR3 sequences, around 13% seen once. This clonotype was detected a few times. Its target is unknown. Notes on the study in general: High-abundance clonotypes from the bulk population could contaminate FACS-sorted repertoires. Re-detected after boosting: most primary clones, 96% of CD4 and 80% to 90% of CD8. Though it reached lower strength, the secondary response hit its peak faster, day 5 versus 15.

The TCR sequence derives from a man aged 18 to 30 who received the YFV17D yellow fever vaccine. The sample was CD4+ T cells sorted from PBMCs, taken 15 days after the yellow fever booster vaccination.

CDR3 sequence reads: CATSLGTGGSYEQYV. The CDR3 DNA sequence: TGTGCCACCAGCCTAGGGACAGGGGGATCATACGAGCAGTACGTC. The V call is TRBV15, the J call TRBJ2-7; 11 nucleotides align to TRBD1. The CDR3 length is 15 residues. In germline, CDR1 is LNHNV, CDR2 YYDKDF (reference sequence). J was trimmed by 4 bases and V by 5 bases; bases with no gene match: 7.